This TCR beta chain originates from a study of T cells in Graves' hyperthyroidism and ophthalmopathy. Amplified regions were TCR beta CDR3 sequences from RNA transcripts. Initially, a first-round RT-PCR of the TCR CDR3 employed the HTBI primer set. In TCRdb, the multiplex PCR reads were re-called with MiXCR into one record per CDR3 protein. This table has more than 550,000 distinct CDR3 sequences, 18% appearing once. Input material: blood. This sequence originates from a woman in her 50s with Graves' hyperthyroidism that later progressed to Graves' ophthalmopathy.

The CDR3: CASSFGTSPAGDEQYF. CDR3 nucleotides: TGTGCCAGCAGCTTCGGGACTAGCCCGGCGGGTGACGAGCAGTACTTC. This chain links TRBV11-2 with TRBJ2-7, with TRBD2 matching over 9 bases. V was clipped by 3 bases and J by 5 bases; unmatched bases: 11. CDR3 length: 16 residues. CDR1 and CDR2 from the germline V gene are SGHAT and FQNNGV.